Listed below are T cell receptor beta chains from one sample, sequenced in a study of shared clonotypes between healthy human individuals. Using immunoSEQ multiplex PCR, the repertoire was profiled, and TCRdb retains in-frame clones only, with some absent. In the table there are 600,000 to 700,000 clones, less than 80% of which are singletons. Material: memory CD4+ T cells sorted from blood. The receptors shown here come from a woman in her 30s in good health. Each CDR3 is given with its conserved first and last residue. The D gene is left open where the match is weak. A clone size is listed for some rows: how often the clone was seen (once, few, many), or a class if it is expanded.

TRBD2	TRBV7-2	once	TRBJ2-5	TGTGCCAGCAGCTTAGCGGGAGGGGTGGAGACCCAGTACTTC	CASSLAGGVETQYF
.	TRBV5-1	.	TRBJ2-3	TGCGCCAGCAGCTCCCGTCGTCAGGCGGGATGGGGGGTAGATACGCAGTATTTT	CASSSRRQAGWGVDTQYF
.	TRBV5-4	few	TRBJ2-7	TGTGCCAGCCACAACGGGGCGCAGGCCGAGCAGTACTTC	CASHNGAQAEQYF
TRBD1	TRBV6-1	.	TRBJ2-3	TGTGCCAGCAGTGACAGGGGGCGCACAGATACGCAGTATTTT	CASSDRGRTDTQYF
TRBD2	TRBV11-2	few	TRBJ2-1	TGTGCCAGCAGCCCCGCTAGCGGGGTCAATGAGCAGTTCTTC	CASSPASGVNEQFF
.	TRBV6-1	few	TRBJ2-1	TGTGCCAGCTCCGCCCTTCTAGCGCAGCAGTTCTTC	CASSALLAQQFF
.	TRBV27	few	TRBJ2-2	TGTGCCAGCAGTTCCCTGAACACCGGGGAGCTGTTTTTT	CASSSLNTGELFF
TRBD1	TRBV2	few	TRBJ1-4	TGTGCCAGCAGTGCCGTTCAGGCAGGGGGTGAAAAACTGTTTTTT	CASSAVQAGGEKLFF
.	TRBV6-5	.	TRBJ2-5	TGTGCCAGCAGTGGGGGCCGAGAGACCCAGTACTTC	CASSGGRETQYF
.	TRBV27	.	TRBJ1-3	TGTGCCAGCAGTACTAGGACAGCCTCTGGAAACACCATATATTTT	CASSTRTASGNTIYF
TRBD2	TRBV28	.	TRBJ2-2	TGTGCCAGCAGCCTCGGAAGCGGGAGGGCCGGGGAGCTGTTTTTT	CASSLGSGRAGELFF
.	TRBV7-2	.	TRBJ2-1	TGTGCCAGCAGCCTAGGAAGTAGGGCCTACAATGAGCAGTTCTTC	CASSLGSRAYNEQFF
TRBD2	TRBV4-2	few	TRBJ2-5	TGTGCCAGCAGCTTTAGCGGGACCCAAGAGACCCAGTACTTC	CASSFSGTQETQYF
.	TRBV6-1	once	TRBJ1-4	TGTGCCAGCAGTGAAGCATGGCAGGGAGTTGAAAAACTGTTTTTT	CASSEAWQGVEKLFF
TRBD1	TRBV5-1	once	TRBJ2-3	TGCGCCAGCACAAGGACCCCCGGGACAGGGGGCACAGATACGCAGTATTTT	CASTRTPGTGGTDTQYF
TRBD1	TRBV4-2	.	TRBJ2-7	TGTGCCAGCAGCCAAGAGTGGACAGGGGAATTCTACGAGCAGTACTTC	CASSQEWTGEFYEQYF
.	TRBV18	.	TRBJ2-5	TGTGCCAGCTCACCAGAGCAAGAGACCCAGTACTTC	CASSPEQETQYF
.	TRBV28	.	TRBJ2-7	TGTGCCAGCAAATCCGGCGGGGCCTACGAGCAGTACTTC	CASKSGGAYEQYF
TRBD1	TRBV25-1	.	TRBJ1-2	TGTGCCAGCAGCTCCCCCACCACGACAGGGGGCGACTATGGCTACACCTTC	CASSSPTTTGGDYGYTF
.	TRBV19	few	TRBJ1-5	TGTGCCAGTAGTCCAGGCGGCCAGCCCCAGCATTTT	CASSPGGQPQHF